This note documents a single TCR beta chain sequence. The data derive from a study of blood T cell repertoires in COVID-19. Study information: T cells, B-cell-depleted T cells, or PBMCs supplied cDNA or gDNA.

Trimming took 3 bases from V and 4 from J, leaving 10 bases between them. The CDR3 covers 13 residues. From germline, CDR1 is SGHRS and CDR2 YFSETQ. Clones were sequenced by immunoSEQ multiplex PCR, and TCRdb holds only the in-frame ones, with some missing. The sample contains 130,000 to 150,000 clones, approximately 88% of which appear only once. The genes are TRBV5-1 and TRBJ1-1; no clear D gene. This clonotype was obtained from a woman aged 45-65 years with acute or convalescent COVID-19. Sequenced input: peripheral blood. CDR3 sequence (DNA): TGCGCCAGCAGCTCCGGGGAGGGCACTGAAGCTTTCTTT. It specifies CASSSGEGTEAFF.